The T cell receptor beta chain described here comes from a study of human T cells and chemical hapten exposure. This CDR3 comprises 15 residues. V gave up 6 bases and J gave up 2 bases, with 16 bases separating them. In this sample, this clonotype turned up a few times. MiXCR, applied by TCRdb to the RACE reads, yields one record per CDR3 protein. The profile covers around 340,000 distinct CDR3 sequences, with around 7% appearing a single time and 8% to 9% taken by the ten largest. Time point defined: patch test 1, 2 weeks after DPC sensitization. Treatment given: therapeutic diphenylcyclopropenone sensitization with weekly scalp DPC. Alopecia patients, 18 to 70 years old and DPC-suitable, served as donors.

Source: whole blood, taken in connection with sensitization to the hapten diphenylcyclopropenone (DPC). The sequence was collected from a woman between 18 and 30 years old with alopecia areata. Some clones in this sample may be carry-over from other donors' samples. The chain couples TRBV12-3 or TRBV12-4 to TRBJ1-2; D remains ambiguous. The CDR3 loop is CASSRNVGKNYGYTF. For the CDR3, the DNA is TGTGCCAGCAGCCGAAATGTGGGGAAAAACTATGGCTACACCTTC.